This T cell receptor (beta chain) is from a study of T cells in Graves' hyperthyroidism and ophthalmopathy. Patients were excluded because of uncontrolled infection, other autoimmune disease, pregnancy or lactation. This clonotype has a count of ten or more. Amplification of TCR beta CDR3 regions was performed using RNA transcripts as template. The HTBI primer set drove a first-round RT-PCR of the TCR CDR3. TCRdb reprocessed the multiplex PCR reads via MiXCR and lists one record per CDR3 protein. The data contain hundreds of thousands of distinct CDR3 sequences, approximately 23% of them singletons. The CDR3 has 15 residues. CDR1 is MDHEN and CDR2 is SYDVKM in the germline V gene. Trimming cost V 6 bases and J 1 base, with 16 bases left between them.

The clonotype was recovered from a woman aged 40-49 years with Graves' ophthalmopathy. The sequencing sample was made of blood. The J gene is TRBJ2-7, the V gene TRBV28; tentatively, D is TRBD1 (6 bases). The CDR3 loop reads CASRDNRVQSYEQYF. CDR3 DNA: TGTGCCAGCAGAGACAACAGGGTTCAATCCTACGAGCAGTACTTC. The full variable domain, rest sourced from reference TRBV28 and TRBJ2-7, is DVKVTQSSRYLVKRTGEKVFLECVQDMDHENMFWYRQDPGLGLRLIYFSYDVKMKEKGDIPEGYSVSREKKERFSLILESASTNQTSMYLCASRDNRVQSYEQYFGPGTRLTVT.